This TCR beta chain was found in a study of regulatory T cells in long-lasting Graves disease. Germline CDR1 and CDR2: MNHNS and SASEGT. There are 14 residues in the CDR3. Losses at the gene ends were 1 base for V and 4 bases for J; bases not matched to a gene: 3. Time point meaning: newly diagnosed GD, antithyroid drugs for less than 3 months. Construction of the TCR library relied on RNA isolated from PBMCs. The TCR beta library used iRepertoire HTBI primers with Arm-PCR amplification of CDR3. TCRdb itself ran the multiplex PCR reads through MiXCR, one entry per CDR3 protein. The sample lists about 460,000 distinct CDR3 sequences, about 14% occurring once. These same records also appear under a second study, on T cells in Graves' hyperthyroidism and ophthalmopathy. From that report: Researchers barred patients who had uncontrolled infection, other autoimmune disease, pregnancy or lactation. Each diagnosis was grounded in clinical symptoms, serum thyroxine and TRAb, thyroid ultrasound, and orbital computed tomography.

The V gene is TRBV6-1, the J gene TRBJ1-1, with TRBD1 matching 7 bases. The source material was peripheral blood mononuclear cells (PBMCs), sampled at new diagnosis, from a patient treated with antithyroid drugs. This TCR came from a woman in her forties or fifties with Graves disease. The CDR3 sequence: CASSEVRGRTEAFF. CDR3 sequence (DNA): TGTGCCAGCAGTGAAGTGAGGGGGCGCACTGAAGCTTTCTTT.